The next 22 T cell receptor beta chains were all read from a single sample in a study of blood T cell repertoires in COVID-19. Data came from immunoSEQ multiplex PCR; TCRdb stores just in-frame clones and leaves some out. Seen here are almost 500,000 clones, more than 85% observed once, and the top ten hold under 9.5%. The sequenced sample consisted of PBMCs or T cells enriched from blood (not recorded which). Every receptor here comes from a woman aged 55 to 70 who had recovered from COVID-19.

This chain uses TRBV5-1 with TRBJ2-7; D gene ambiguous. Germline CDR1 is SGHRS and CDR2 is YFSETQ. This CDR3 contains 15 residues. V was shortened by 0 bases and J by 2 bases, with 12 bases between the two germline ends. CDR3 in DNA: TGCGCCAGCAGCTTGGACGGGTCCAGCGCCTACGAGCAGTACGTC. Encoded protein: CASSLDGSSAYEQYV.

The genes are TRBV4-1 and TRBJ1-2; unclear D gene. Germline-derived CDR1 and CDR2 are MGHRA and YSYEKL. Trimming removed 4 bases from V and 0 bases from J, with 9 bases in between. The CDR3 spans 14 residues. The CDR3 region has the DNA TGCGCCAGCAGCCGAGAGGAGTCTAACTATGGCTACACCTTC. It translates to CASSREESNYGYTF.

This clone was seen once. The V call is TRBV10-1, the J call TRBJ1-1; 9 bases are a match to TRBD1. V trimming: 6 bases; J trimming: 0 bases; junction bases outside the gene matches: 5. Germline V gene data show CDR1 as WNHNN and CDR2 as SYGVQD (reference sequence). The CDR3 consists of 15 residues. CDR3: CASRAGQGLNTEAFF. The CDR3 DNA follows: TGCGCCAGCAGGGCTGGACAGGGGCTGAACACTGAAGCTTTCTTT.

The CDR3 protein is CASMGGGAEAFF. CDR3 bases: TGTGCCAGCATGGGCGGAGGGGCTGAAGCTTTCTTT. This chain joins TRBV6-4 and TRBJ1-1; possibly TRBD1 for D (5 bases). V lost 7 bases to trimming and J lost 6 bases, with 12 bases between them. CDR3 length: 12 residues. The germline CDR1 and CDR2 sequences are MRHNA and SNTAGT.

The chain carries TRBV6-5 and TRBJ1-5, with D perhaps TRBD1 (6 bases). The CDR3 extends over 15 amino acids. The germline V gene has CDR1 MNHEY and CDR2 SVGAGI. Trimming shortened V by 6 bases and J by 0 bases, and 12 bases separated the two germline ends. For the CDR3, the DNA is TGTGCCAGCAGAATACAGGGTAATAGCAATCAGCCCCAGCATTTT. It encodes CASRIQGNSNQPQHF.

V gene TRBV5-1 combines with J gene TRBJ2-2; D might be TRBD1 (5 bases). Trimming shortened V by 0 bases and J by 0 bases, and 12 bases separated the two germline ends. CDR1 is SGHRS, CDR2 YFSETQ, per germline. CDR3 length: 17 residues. In DNA form, the CDR3 reads TGCGCCAGCAGCTTGGAAGGGGCTCTCGCGAACACCGGGGAGCTGTTTTTT. It yields the protein CASSLEGALANTGELFF.

V usage is TRBV20-1 and J usage is TRBJ1-2; D possibly corresponds to TRBD1 (5 bases). Per germline, CDR1 DFQATT and CDR2 SNEGSKA (reference sequence). Trimming removed 3 bases from V and 4 bases from J, with 15 bases in between. The CDR3 contains 14 residues. The CDR3 DNA reads as TGCAGTGCTAGTGATTGGGCGGGGACCTATGGCTACACCTTC. Translated: CSASDWAGTYGYTF.

This chain links TRBV24-1 with TRBJ1-1, with 9 bases matching TRBD1. Germline values: CDR1 KGHDR, CDR2 SFDVKD. Losses at the gene ends were 8 bases for V and 10 bases for J; bases not matched to a gene: 10. This CDR3 has 13 amino acids. CDR3 amino acids: CATTIRDRVIAFF. DNA for the CDR3: TGTGCCACCACTATCCGGGACAGGGTGATAGCTTTCTTT.

Details on this clone: Germline and junction disagree at one end, which may indicate a read error. The chain combines TRBV4-1 with TRBJ1-2; maybe TRBD1 (6 bases). CDR1 is MGHRA, CDR2 YSYEKL, per germline. CDR3 length equals 14 residues. The CDR3 coding sequence is TGCGCCCGCAGCTCGGGGGGCAGGGAGGGGGGCTACACCTTC. Amino acids: CARSSGGREGGYTF.

This sequence joins TRBV24-1 and TRBJ2-3; TRBD1 matches 8 bases. The germline V gene encodes CDR1 KGHDR and CDR2 SFDVKD. The CDR3 extends over 18 amino acids. V shed 0 bases and J 6 bases; nucleotides not matched to a gene: 13. The CDR3 nucleotides read TGTGCCACCAGTGATTTGGACAGGGGTGGAGGGTACAGTGATACGCAGTATTTT. It specifies CATSDLDRGGGYSDTQYF.

The J gene is TRBJ2-3, the V gene TRBV18; D is possibly TRBD2 (5 bases). Trimming removed 4 bases at V and 2 bases at J, with 10 bases between. The germline CDR1 and CDR2 sequences are KGHSH and LQKENI. The CDR3 spans 14 residues. This chain's CDR3 is CASSRGLNTDTQYF. The CDR3 DNA reads as TGTGCCAGCTCACGCGGACTTAACACAGATACGCAGTATTTT.

V is TRBV4-1 and J is TRBJ1-2; D ambiguous. Germline lookup yields CDR1 MGHRA and CDR2 YSYEKL. The CDR3 runs 17 residues. Trimming removed 4 bases at V and 1 base at J, with 19 bases between. The CDR3 here is CASSPIREGPSNYGYTF. Here the CDR3 DNA reads TGCGCCAGCAGCCCCATTCGGGAGGGTCCGAGTAACTATGGCTACACCTTC.

This clone was seen only once. V is TRBV29-1 and J is TRBJ1-4; weak D call: TRBD1 (5 bases). CDR3 length: 13 residues. Germline V CDR1 and CDR2: SQVTM, ANQGSEA. The V gene lost 6 bases and the J gene lost 6 bases, with 14 bases spanning the gap. CDR3 sequence reads: CSVAGGWDEKLFF. The CDR3 DNA reads as TGCAGCGTAGCCGGGGGTTGGGATGAAAAACTGTTTTTT. Combining the CDR3 with reference TRBV29-1 and TRBJ1-4 gives the whole variable domain SAVISQKPSRDICQRGTSLTIQCQVDSQVTMMFWYRQQPGQSLTLIATANQGSEATYESGFVIDKFPISRPNLTFSTLTVSNMSPEDSSIYLCSVAGGWDEKLFFGSGTQLSVL.

The rearrangement joins TRBV28 to TRBJ2-7; 8 positions match TRBD1. The V and J ends lost 5 bases and 4 bases, in that order; junction bases with no gene match: 13. The CDR3 has 16 amino acids. Per the germline V gene, CDR1 is MDHEN and CDR2 is SYDVKM. This CDR3 reads CASSPLTGEYRYEQYF. The CDR3 DNA reads TGTGCCAGCAGTCCCCTGACAGGGGAGTATCGGTACGAGCAGTACTTC.

The chain uses TRBV10-3 and TRBJ2-3; 14 bases agree with TRBD2. After removal of 6 bases from V and 1 base from J, the junction contained 3 bases not matched to a gene. CDR1 and CDR2 (germline): ENHRY, SYGVKD. This CDR3 comprises 16 residues. CDR3 protein: CAIRSGLAGGTDTQYF. The CDR3 bases are TGTGCCATCAGGTCGGGACTAGCGGGGGGCACAGATACGCAGTATTTT.

The chain links TRBV4-1 to TRBJ2-3; a weak D match, TRBD2 (7 bases). The CDR3 runs 17 residues. Germline V gives CDR1 MGHRA, CDR2 YSYEKL. Trimming took 0 bases from V and 4 from J, leaving 17 bases between them. The CDR3 region has the DNA TGCGCCAGCAGCCAAGATCATTGGGGGGGCAGCCCAGATACGCAGTATTTT. It translates to CASSQDHWGGSPDTQYF.

The chain links TRBV19 to TRBJ2-1; 11 nucleotides align to TRBD2. CDR1 LNHDA and CDR2 SQIVND come from the germline V gene (reference sequence). Germline trimming cut 5 bases from V and 5 bases from J; bases unmatched to any gene: 11. The CDR3 totals 17 residues. As DNA, the CDR3 is TGTGCCAGTAGTCAAACACGACTAGCGGGGACCAACAATGAGCAGTTCTTC. Its translation is CASSQTRLAGTNNEQFF.

This rearrangement joins TRBV24-1 to TRBJ1-1; possibly TRBD1 for D (5 bases). Germline loops: CDR1 KGHDR, CDR2 SFDVKD. With 7 bases removed from V and 4 bases from J, the gap between germline ends came to 18 bases. The CDR3 runs to 15 residues. CDR3 amino acids: CATRETQGGVTEAFF. The CDR3 DNA is TGTGCCACCAGGGAGACTCAGGGAGGCGTCACTGAAGCTTTCTTT.

This chain uses TRBV18 with TRBJ2-2; tentatively, D is TRBD1 (5 bases). Trimming shortened V by 6 bases and J by 3 bases, and 8 bases separated the two germline ends. Germline assignment: CDR1 KGHSH and CDR2 LQKENI. The CDR3 totals 13 residues. The CDR3 loop reads CASSTTDTGELFF. CDR3 bases: TGTGCCAGCTCGACGACAGACACCGGGGAGCTGTTTTTT.

This sequence joins TRBV29-1 and TRBJ2-1; D unresolved. CDR1 SQVTM and CDR2 ANQGSEA come from the germline V gene. CDR3 length: 14 residues. V was cut by 3 bases and J by 0 bases, with 9 bases left in between. The CDR3 DNA sequence: TGCAGCGTTGAGGTAACGGGCTCCTACAATGAGCAGTTCTTC. Translation gives CSVEVTGSYNEQFF.

This clone was detected once. V is TRBV24-1 and J is TRBJ1-2; tentatively, D is TRBD1 (6 bases). The CDR3 loop spans 14 amino acids. CDR1 is KGHDR, CDR2 SFDVKD, per germline. Trimming left V 2 bases short and J 0 bases short, with 6 bases between. The CDR3 nucleotides are TGTGCCACCAGTGATTGGACAGCTAACTATGGCTACACCTTC. It yields the protein CATSDWTANYGYTF.

J is TRBJ2-7 and V is TRBV7-2, with D possibly TRBD1 on 5 matching bases. CDR3 size: 15 residues. V lost 5 bases to trimming and J lost 9 bases, with 23 bases between them. The germline CDR1 and CDR2 sequences are SGHTA and FQGNSA. The CDR3 nucleotides read TGTGCCAGCAGCCAAGACAATACTTGGGGCGGCGGGCAGTACGTC. Protein: CASSQDNTWGGGQYV.